Below are 14 T cell receptor beta chains sequenced from a single sample in a study of beta chain features in type 1 diabetes. TCRB transcripts that were expressed got sequenced, as all of the isolated RNA had been reverse transcribed. Sequencing was performed with immunoSEQ multiplex PCR; in TCRdb, only in-frame clones are kept and a portion is missing. The sample holds 300,000 to 450,000 clones, about 20% seen once. Source material: naive CD4+ T cells from blood. The receptors originated from a woman aged 18-29 years in good health.

J is TRBJ2-3 and V is TRBV6-5; 7 bases fit TRBD2. J gave up 6 bases and V 6 bases, and 6 bases lay outside the gene matches. Germline V CDR1 and CDR2: MNHEY, SVGAGI. The CDR3 is 13 amino acids. The CDR3 loop reads CASSRGEGDTQYF. Written as DNA, the CDR3 is TGTGCCAGCAGCCGCGGGGAGGGGGATACGCAGTATTTT.

This rearrangement joins TRBV30 to TRBJ2-7; 12 bases agree with TRBD2. V was pared by 2 bases and J by 7 bases, with 9 bases of the junction left unmatched. Germline V gene data show CDR1 as GTSNPN and CDR2 as SVGIG (reference sequence). This CDR3 contains 15 residues. The CDR3 protein is CAWSLTSGGSKEQYF. CDR3 bases: TGTGCCTGGAGTCTGACTAGCGGGGGTTCTAAGGAGCAGTACTTC.

The chain is built from TRBV4-3 and TRBJ2-3; 8 bases align to TRBD1. The germline CDR1 and CDR2 sequences are LGHNA and YSLEER. This CDR3 is 16 amino acids long. V dropped 1 base and J dropped 3; count of bases not matched to a gene: 6. Written as DNA, the CDR3 is TGCGCCAGCAGCCAAGCTACCAGGGGGCGGACAGATACGCAGTATTTT. It specifies CASSQATRGRTDTQYF.

In this sample, this clone turned up a few times. A read error may produce the germline difference seen at one junction end. This chain links TRBV2 with TRBJ2-5; 12 bases are a match to TRBD2. Per germline, CDR1 SNHLY and CDR2 FYNNEI. The CDR3 covers 14 residues. The CDR3 bases are TGTGCCAGCAGCCTGACTAGCGGGAGACTTCGAGAAGACTTC. As protein: CASSLTSGRLREDF.

In its sample, this clone was seen a few times. The V and J genes are TRBV18 and TRBJ1-6; a weak D match, TRBD1 (6 bases). V shed 3 bases and J shed 7 bases, with 10 bases lying between them. The CDR3 runs to 14 residues. Germline CDR1 KGHSH, CDR2 LQKENI. The CDR3 is CASSPDSSNSPLHF. Here the CDR3 DNA reads TGTGCCAGCTCACCGGACAGCTCGAATTCACCCCTCCACTTT.

The rearrangement uses TRBV5-4 and TRBJ2-2; 7 nucleotides line up with TRBD2. Germline trimming cut 9 bases from V and 7 bases from J; bases unmatched to any gene: 3. Germline values: CDR1 SGHNT, CDR2 YYREEE (reference sequence). This CDR3 contains 11 residues. CDR3: CATRGVGELFF. As DNA, the CDR3 is TGTGCCACCCGGGGGGTCGGGGAGCTGTTTTTT.

The J gene is TRBJ2-4, the V gene TRBV9; D is possibly TRBD2 (6 bases). V was pared by 4 bases and J by 0 bases, with 14 bases between. CDR1 and CDR2 from the germline V gene are SGDLS and YYNGEE. The CDR3 loop spans 16 amino acids. This chain's CDR3 is CASSTREVIAKNIQYF. The CDR3 coding sequence is TGTGCCAGCAGCACCAGGGAGGTGATAGCCAAAAACATTCAGTACTTC.

This clone has a handful of counts. The V call is TRBV19, the J call TRBJ2-1, with no clear D. With 8 bases removed from V and 6 bases from J, the gap between germline ends came to 11 bases. This CDR3 contains 12 residues. Germline V CDR1 and CDR2: LNHDA, SQIVND (reference sequence). CDR3 sequence: CASYNLFNEQFF. Here the CDR3 DNA reads TGTGCCAGTTACAACCTCTTCAATGAGCAGTTCTTC. Together with reference TRBV19 and TRBJ2-1, the CDR3 gives the full variable domain: DGGITQSPKYLFRKEGQNVTLSCEQNLNHDAMYWYRQDPGQGLRLIYYSQIVNDFQKGDIAEGYSVSREKKESFPLTVTSAQKNPTAFYLCASYNLFNEQFFGPGTRLTVL.

This clone was observed a handful of times. This sequence joins TRBV7-2 and TRBJ2-1, with TRBD1 identical over 10 bases. CDR1 SGHTA and CDR2 FQGNSA come from the germline V gene. This CDR3 contains 14 residues. The junction had 2 bases not matched to a gene; V was cut back by 3 bases and J by 6 bases. CDR3 amino acids: CASSLGTGVNEQFF. The CDR3 DNA reads as TGTGCCAGCAGCTTGGGGACAGGGGTCAATGAGCAGTTCTTC.

The V call is TRBV7-9, the J call TRBJ2-1; D not certain. CDR1 is SEHNR and CDR2 is FQNEAQ in the germline V gene (reference sequence). Trimming stripped 2 bases from V and 0 bases from J, with 8 bases between. The CDR3 loop spans 15 amino acids. The CDR3: CASSLRRSSYNEQFF. CDR3 nucleotide sequence: TGTGCCAGCAGCTTACGGCGGAGCTCCTACAATGAGCAGTTCTTC.

This clone was recorded a few times. V is TRBV10-3 and J is TRBJ1-4; D not certain. The V end was cut by 2 bases, the J end by 6 bases, with 7 bases between. Germline CDR1 ENHRY, CDR2 SYGVKD. This CDR3 region has 13 residues. CDR3 in amino acids: CAISERADEKLFF. CDR3 nucleotides: TGTGCCATCAGTGAGAGAGCCGATGAAAAACTGTTTTTT.

This clone was detected only a few times. The chain recombines TRBV5-4 with TRBJ2-3, with 8 bases fitting TRBD2. Losses at the gene ends were 2 bases for V and 0 bases for J; bases not matched to a gene: 5. The CDR3 has 16 residues. Germline CDR1 SGHNT, CDR2 YYREEE (reference sequence). The CDR3 protein is CASSFTRGASTDTQYF. In nucleotides, the CDR3 is TGTGCCAGCAGCTTTACGCGGGGGGCGAGCACAGATACGCAGTATTTT.

The chain couples TRBV5-1 to TRBJ2-7; 9 bases match TRBD1. Per the germline V gene, CDR1 is SGHRS and CDR2 is YFSETQ. CDR3 length equals 15 residues. Trimming took 5 bases from V and 1 from J; bases not matched to a gene: 7. CDR3 nucleotides: TGCGCCAGCAGAACAGGACAGGGGCTATCCTACGAGCAGTACTTC. Translation gives CASRTGQGLSYEQYF. Full variable domain (outside the CDR3, taken from reference TRBV5-1 and TRBJ2-7): KAGVTQTPRYLIKTRGQQVTLSCSPISGHRSVSWYQQTPGQGLQFLFEYFSETQRNKGNFPGRFSGRQFSNSRSEMNVSTLELGDSALYLCASRTGQGLSYEQYFGPGTRLTVT.

This clone was detected only a few times. The chain uses TRBV9 and TRBJ1-6, with a possible D match to TRBD1 (6 bases). Germline CDR1 reads SGDLS; CDR2 reads YYNGEE. V was shortened by 5 bases and J by 7 bases, with 16 bases between the two germline ends. CDR3 length: 15 amino acids. DNA for the CDR3: TGTGCCAGCAGTCGAGGGGGAGCCGAAAATTCACCCCTCCACTTT. It codes for CASSRGGAENSPLHF.